The 21 T cell receptor beta chains reported below all come from one sample, sequenced in a study of T cells in Graves' hyperthyroidism and ophthalmopathy (dated by TCRdb to about 2019). The library was built by means of multiplex PCR. TCRdb shows the sequencer as Illumina HiSeq 2000. Amplification of TCR beta CDR3 regions was carried out from RNA transcripts. For the first round of RT-PCR on the TCR CDR3, the HTBI primer set was used together with the Qiagen OneStep RT-PCR kit. The public reads were quality trimmed at Q25 with fastp and then assembled into clones with MiXCR by TCRdb, keeping productive beta chains. Identical CDR3 proteins give one entry, which carries the most common genes and DNA. The sample table lists fewer than 350,000 distinct CDR3 sequences, roughly 18% of them with a count of one. The ten biggest clones cover under 55% of the sample. Specimen: blood. These receptors were taken from a woman aged 45 to 65 with Graves' hyperthyroidism.

The chain combines TRBV6-5 with TRBJ1-4, with a tentative D call TRBD1 (6 bases). Germline CDR1 reads MNHEY; CDR2 reads SVGAGI. The CDR3 is 15 amino acids. Trimming pared 0 bases from V and 9 bases from J, leaving 14 bases between. CDR3 nucleotide sequence: TGTGCCAGCAGTTACTCGACAGGTGGAATGAAAAAACTGTTTTTT. Encoded protein: CASSYSTGGMKKLFF.

This clonotype was picked up a small number of times. The chain links TRBV4-1 to TRBJ1-1, with D tentatively TRBD1 (5 bases). The V end was cut by 0 bases, the J end by 2 bases, with 13 bases between. Germline V gene sequence: CDR1 MGHRA, CDR2 YSYEKL. There are 16 residues in the CDR3. In DNA, the CDR3 is TGCGCCAGCAGCCAAGAGAGCCGGGACCTAAACACTGAAGCTTTCTTT. Residues: CASSQESRDLNTEAFF.

This clonotype was detected a few times. This chain uses TRBV7-3 with TRBJ2-5; TRBD2 matches 12 bases. From germline, CDR1 is SGHTA and CDR2 FQGTGA. The junction had 9 bases not matched to a gene; V was cut back by 5 bases and J by 2 bases. CDR3 size: 17 residues. This CDR3 reads CASSLGTSGLAQETQYF. The DNA of the CDR3 is TGTGCCAGCAGCCTCGGGACTAGCGGGTTGGCTCAAGAGACCCAGTACTTC.

This sequence joins TRBV6-1 and TRBJ2-2, with D perhaps matching TRBD2 (5 bases). The CDR3 consists of 15 residues. Germline lookup yields CDR1 MNHNS and CDR2 SASEGT. The ends were cut back, 7 bases at V and 3 bases at J, with 15 bases in the middle. In DNA, the CDR3 is TGTGCCAGCACCCTATCTGGGAGATACACCGGGGAGCTGTTTTTT. Residues: CASTLSGRYTGELFF.

The chain links TRBV27 to TRBJ2-6; no definite D call. The CDR3 covers 13 residues. The V and J ends lost 6 bases and 1 base respectively, with 4 bases between them. Germline V lookup: CDR1 MNHEY, CDR2 SMNVEV (reference sequence). The CDR3 protein is CASRVSGANVLTF. The CDR3 DNA reads TGTGCCAGCAGGGTATCTGGGGCCAACGTCCTGACTTTC.

The rearrangement links TRBV6-5 to TRBJ1-2, with 10 bases that match TRBD1. Trimming at V came to 7 bases and at J to 8 bases, leaving 16 bases not matched to a gene. Per germline, CDR1 MNHEY and CDR2 SVGAGI. The CDR3 totals 16 residues. CDR3: CASITNAGQGFGGYTF. The CDR3 region has the DNA TGTGCCAGCATTACAAACGCGGGACAGGGGTTCGGCGGCTACACCTTC.

This clonotype has ten or more counts. The chain is built from TRBV18 and TRBJ2-1, with D possibly being TRBD2 (6 bases). The CDR3 runs to 14 residues. Germline CDR1 reads KGHSH; CDR2 reads LQKENI. V lost 4 bases and J lost 3, with 10 bases in between. In DNA form, the CDR3 reads TGTGCCAGCTCACTACGGGAGAGCTACAATGAGCAGTTCTTC. It yields the protein CASSLRESYNEQFF.

This clonotype appeared many times. This chain connects TRBV2 to TRBJ2-7; 7 nucleotides line up with TRBD2. The CDR3 runs to 18 residues. After removal of 6 bases from V and 0 bases from J, the junction contained 17 bases not matched to a gene. Germline values: CDR1 SNHLY, CDR2 FYNNEI. CDR3 protein: CASSDPLSSGHSSYEQYF. The DNA for the CDR3 is TGTGCCAGCAGCGATCCTCTTTCTAGCGGCCACAGCTCCTACGAGCAGTACTTC.

This rearrangement joins TRBV4-2 to TRBJ2-3; TRBD2 agrees at 10 bases. Germline values: CDR1 LGHNA, CDR2 YNFKEQ. With 1 base clipped from V and 5 bases from J, the junction kept 21 bases outside the gene matches. The CDR3 contains 21 residues. The CDR3 protein is CASSQGVWDQRGGPRRDTQYF. CDR3 nucleotide sequence: TGTGCCAGCAGCCAAGGGGTCTGGGATCAGCGGGGGGGTCCACGGCGAGATACGCAGTATTTT.

As for this clonotype: This clone may be a read error of a much larger clone one base away. The chain is built from TRBV11-1 and TRBJ2-4; no definite D call. Trimming removed 5 bases from V and 0 bases from J, with 11 bases in between. Germline V gene lookup returns CDR1 SGHAT and CDR2 FQDESV (reference sequence). The CDR3 consists of 15 residues. Written as DNA, the CDR3 is TGTGCCAGCAGCGACGGAGTCCTAGCCAAAAACATTCAGTACTTC. Translation: CASSDGVLAKNIQYF.

A note on this clonotype: A junction end diverges from the germline sequence, so it may reflect a read error. The chain recombines TRBV9 with TRBJ1-2, with 7 bases identical to TRBD1. Germline assignment: CDR1 SGDLS and CDR2 YYNGEE. This CDR3 region has 14 residues. Here the CDR3 reads CTSSEGAPDYGYTF. CDR3 DNA sequence: TGTACCAGCAGCGAGGGGGCGCCGGATTATGGCTACACCTTC.

V is TRBV5-1 and J is TRBJ2-3, with 7 positions matching TRBD1. CDR1 SGHRS and CDR2 YFSETQ come from the germline V gene. This CDR3 is 15 amino acids long. V trimming: 3 bases; J trimming: 4 bases; junction bases outside the gene matches: 8. The CDR3 loop is CASSYRQGDADTQYF. CDR3 nucleotide sequence: TGCGCCAGCAGCTACCGGCAGGGGGACGCAGATACGCAGTATTTT.

This clonotype was counted only a few times. The V call is TRBV7-9, the J call TRBJ1-5, with TRBD1 matching over 11 bases. J lost 1 base, V lost 5 bases, and 4 bases had no gene match. This CDR3 comprises 16 residues. Germline CDR1 reads SEHNR; CDR2 reads FQNEAQ (reference sequence). CDR3 loop: CASSLGQGASNQPQHF. The CDR3 DNA follows: TGTGCCAGCAGCCTAGGACAGGGGGCGAGCAATCAGCCCCAGCATTTT.

This clonotype is a singleton in its sample. This sequence joins TRBV7-9 and TRBJ2-2, with TRBD1 matching over 8 bases. The germline gives CDR1 SEHNR, CDR2 FQNEAQ (reference sequence). J was trimmed by 2 bases and V by 5 bases; bases with no gene match: 7. CDR3 length: 16 residues. CDR3 sequence reads: CASSTPGGLNTGELFF. CDR3 in DNA: TGTGCCAGCAGCACCCCAGGGGGCTTAAACACCGGGGAGCTGTTTTTT.

This chain uses TRBV5-4 with TRBJ2-1; 13 nucleotides agree with TRBD2. The CDR3 totals 19 residues. Germline V gene lookup returns CDR1 SGHNT and CDR2 YYREEE (reference sequence). With V trimmed by 4 bases and J by 4 bases, 14 bases remained unmatched. CDR3 sequence (DNA): TGTGCCAGCAGCCCGGGACTAGCGGGGATTGGGGCGGGGTACAATGAGCAGTTCTTC. Translation gives CASSPGLAGIGAGYNEQFF. Looking up the rest from reference TRBV5-4 and TRBJ2-1 gives the full variable domain: ETGVTQSPTHLIKTRGQQVTLRCSSQSGHNTVSWYQQALGQGPQFIFQYYREEENGRGNFPPRFSGLQFPNYSSELNVNALELDDSALYLCASSPGLAGIGAGYNEQFFGPGTRLTVL.

Only a few counts were recorded for this clonotype. The rearrangement links TRBV30 to TRBJ2-3; D is uncertain. This CDR3 comprises 13 residues. The germline CDR1 and CDR2 sequences are GTSNPN and SVGIG (reference sequence). Trimming shortened V by 4 bases and J by 2 bases, and 10 bases separated the two germline ends. The CDR3 sequence is CAWIMWDTDTQYF. The CDR3 DNA reads as TGTGCCTGGATAATGTGGGACACAGATACGCAGTATTTT.

Worth noting for this clonotype: A read error may explain this, as a much larger clone is one base away. The conserved final phenylalanine or tryptophan is absent from the CDR3, which likely points to a read error. The gene calls are TRBV27 and TRBJ1-1; perhaps TRBD1 as D (6 bases). The CDR3 spans 11 residues. V was cut by 11 bases and J by 1 base, with 8 bases left in between. CDR1 and CDR2 (germline): MNHEY, SMNVEV (reference sequence). The CDR3 nucleotides are TGTGCCGGGGGGGCGAACACTGAAGCTTTCCTT. It specifies CAGGANTEAFL.

This chain joins TRBV12-3 or TRBV12-4 and TRBJ1-2; tentatively, D is TRBD1 (5 bases). Trimming removed 8 bases from V and 7 bases from J, with 17 bases in between. CDR3 length: 13 residues. The DNA of the CDR3 is TGTGCCAGCTCCCGAACGGGGGTTAGTGGCTACACCTTC. Translating it yields CASSRTGVSGYTF.

The V and J genes are TRBV7-6 and TRBJ2-1; 8 bases align to TRBD2. There are 13 residues in the CDR3. Unmatched junction bases numbered 2, after V lost 2 bases and J lost 8 bases. The germline CDR1 and CDR2 sequences are SGHVS and FNYEAQ. CDR3 DNA: TGTGCCAGCAGCTTACCCGGGAGGGATGAGCAGTTCTTC. Its translation: CASSLPGRDEQFF.

Note on this clonotype: A much larger clone lies a single base off, so this may be a read error. The chain employs TRBV11-3 and TRBJ2-7; D is possibly TRBD2 (5 bases). The V end was cut by 5 bases, the J end by 2 bases, with 10 bases between. The CDR3 length is 13 residues. CDR1 and CDR2 from the germline V gene are SGHNT and YENEEA. The CDR3: CASSVDGTYEQYF. The CDR3 DNA is TGTGCCAGCAGCGTGGACGGGACCTACGAGCAGTACTTC.

Many counts were recorded for this clonotype. The V call is TRBV5-1, the J call TRBJ2-7; D is unclear. Trimming stripped 4 bases from V and 5 bases from J, with 13 bases between. This CDR3 comprises 13 residues. CDR1 is SGHRS and CDR2 is YFSETQ in the germline V gene. In DNA, the CDR3 is TGCGCCAGCAGCCTACCCGGGTTGGACGAGCAGTACTTC. Translating gives CASSLPGLDEQYF.